These T cell receptor beta chains were read from a single sample in a study of T-cell reconstitution after alpha-beta-depleted transplantation in children. Via MiXCR, TCRdb re-called the PCR reads, giving one row per CDR3 protein. The sample comprises around 600,000 distinct CDR3 sequences, approximately 16% of which are singletons, and approximately 1% rests with the top ten. This material consisted of PBMCs from the stem cell graft donor, taken from the stem cell graft. These TCRs come from a human donor who donated a stem cell graft to a child with acute myeloid leukemia. Each CDR3 is given with its conserved first and last residue. Each record gives: J gene, V gene, D gene, clone size, CDR3 protein, CDR3 DNA. A D gene is named only where the DNA matches it firmly. Some rows have no size entry. The others give once, few or many, or a class for an expanded clone.

j_gene: TRBJ2-2; v_gene: TRBV7-7; d_gene: NA; abundance: NA; CDR3aa: CASSPARTWELFF; CDR3nt: TGTGCCAGCAGCCCAGCGAGGACCTGGGAGCTGTTTTTT
j_gene: TRBJ2-2; v_gene: TRBV15; d_gene: TRBD1; abundance: NA; CDR3aa: CATSMFAPGQGYTGELFF; CDR3nt: TGTGCCACCAGCATGTTTGCCCCGGGACAGGGGTACACCGGGGAGCTGTTTTTT
j_gene: TRBJ2-5; v_gene: TRBV7-2; d_gene: TRBD1; abundance: NA; CDR3aa: CASLKGARGETQYF; CDR3nt: TGTGCCAGCCTGAAGGGGGCCCGGGGAGAGACCCAGTACTTC
j_gene: TRBJ2-1; v_gene: TRBV12-3/TRBV12-4; d_gene: TRBD1; abundance: NA; CDR3aa: CASSVPGQEDNEQFF; CDR3nt: TGTGCCAGCAGTGTTCCGGGACAGGAGGACAATGAGCAGTTCTTC
j_gene: TRBJ1-1; v_gene: TRBV29-1; d_gene: NA; abundance: many; CDR3aa: CSVEQHMNTEAFF; CDR3nt: TGCAGCGTTGAACAGCACATGAACACTGAAGCTTTCTTT
j_gene: TRBJ2-3; v_gene: TRBV5-1; d_gene: NA; abundance: many; CDR3aa: CASSRENTDTQYF; CDR3nt: TGCGCCAGCAGCAGAGAAAACACAGATACGCAGTATTTT
j_gene: TRBJ2-7; v_gene: TRBV20-1; d_gene: NA; abundance: NA; CDR3aa: CSARDTRSSYEQYF; CDR3nt: TGCAGTGCCAGGGACACAAGGAGCTCCTACGAGCAGTACTTC
j_gene: TRBJ2-7; v_gene: TRBV20-1; d_gene: NA; abundance: many; CDR3aa: CSAPRGGSSYEQYF; CDR3nt: TGCAGTGCTCCTAGGGGGGGGAGCTCCTACGAGCAGTACTTC
j_gene: TRBJ2-1; v_gene: TRBV11-3; d_gene: TRBD2; abundance: NA; CDR3aa: CASSFYLKRGSYNEQFF; CDR3nt: TGTGCCAGCAGTTTTTACCTAAAGCGGGGCTCCTACAATGAGCAGTTCTTC
j_gene: TRBJ2-2; v_gene: TRBV5-1; d_gene: NA; abundance: NA; CDR3aa: CASQLPPHTGELFF; CDR3nt: TGCGCCAGTCAGCTCCCGCCACACACCGGGGAGCTGTTTTTT
j_gene: TRBJ2-1; v_gene: TRBV2; d_gene: NA; abundance: few; CDR3aa: CASSENPFVGNEQFF; CDR3nt: TGTGCCAGCAGTGAAAACCCTTTTGTGGGGAATGAGCAGTTCTTC
j_gene: TRBJ1-2; v_gene: TRBV5-5; d_gene: NA; abundance: many; CDR3aa: CASRTTGSGYTF; CDR3nt: TGTGCCAGCAGGACAACAGGGTCCGGCTACACCTTC
j_gene: TRBJ2-3; v_gene: TRBV5-1; d_gene: NA; abundance: many; CDR3aa: CASSLAVSTDTQYF; CDR3nt: TGCGCCAGCAGCTTGGCGGTCAGCACAGATACGCAGTATTTT
j_gene: TRBJ2-3; v_gene: TRBV20-1; d_gene: TRBD2; abundance: few; CDR3aa: CSAPDPAAGGPDTQYF; CDR3nt: TGCAGTGCACCAGATCCGGCCGCGGGGGGGCCAGATACGCAGTATTTT
j_gene: TRBJ2-5; v_gene: TRBV7-2; d_gene: NA; abundance: many; CDR3aa: CASSLRGGRGETQYF; CDR3nt: TGTGCCAGCAGCTTACGTGGGGGGCGAGGAGAGACCCAGTACTTC
j_gene: TRBJ2-5; v_gene: TRBV20-1; d_gene: TRBD2; abundance: NA; CDR3aa: CSAPGGEGDGVGETQYF; CDR3nt: TGCAGTGCTCCTGGGGGGGAAGGTGACGGCGTAGGAGAGACCCAGTACTTC
j_gene: TRBJ1-1; v_gene: TRBV19; d_gene: NA; abundance: few; CDR3aa: CASIGRGSLETEAFF; CDR3nt: TGTGCCAGTATCGGTCGTGGGTCTCTAGAAACTGAAGCTTTCTTT
j_gene: TRBJ2-5; v_gene: TRBV5-5; d_gene: NA; abundance: few; CDR3aa: CASSTGSPGYQYF; CDR3nt: TGTGCCAGCAGCACAGGGTCCCCCGGGTATCAGTACTTC
j_gene: TRBJ1-3; v_gene: TRBV15; d_gene: NA; abundance: few; CDR3aa: CATSSVWGENTIYF; CDR3nt: TGTGCCACCAGCAGTGTCTGGGGGGAGAACACCATATATTTT
j_gene: TRBJ2-1; v_gene: TRBV7-9; d_gene: TRBD1; abundance: NA; CDR3aa: CASSFPGQGSNEQFF; CDR3nt: TGTGCCAGCAGCTTTCCGGGACAGGGGTCGAATGAGCAGTTCTTC
j_gene: TRBJ1-1; v_gene: TRBV20-1; d_gene: NA; abundance: many; CDR3aa: CSARTAFLDTEAFF; CDR3nt: TGCAGTGCTAGAACCGCCTTTCTGGACACTGAAGCTTTCTTT
j_gene: TRBJ1-1; v_gene: TRBV20-1; d_gene: NA; abundance: many; CDR3aa: CSARFGNTEAFF; CDR3nt: TGCAGTGCTCGCTTTGGGAACACTGAAGCTTTCTTT
j_gene: TRBJ1-1; v_gene: TRBV20-1; d_gene: NA; abundance: many; CDR3aa: CSPTWGANTEAFF; CDR3nt: TGCAGTCCCACGTGGGGTGCTAACACTGAAGCTTTCTTT
j_gene: TRBJ2-3; v_gene: TRBV29-1; d_gene: NA; abundance: many; CDR3aa: CSVELGGSPDTQYF; CDR3nt: TGCAGCGTTGAGCTGGGGGGCTCCCCAGATACGCAGTATTTT
j_gene: TRBJ2-1; v_gene: TRBV4-3; d_gene: NA; abundance: few; CDR3aa: CASSRLRGTTYNEQFF; CDR3nt: TGCGCCAGCAGCCGCCTGCGGGGCACGACCTACAATGAGCAGTTCTTC
j_gene: TRBJ2-3; v_gene: TRBV20-1; d_gene: TRBD2; abundance: many; CDR3aa: CSAPGLAGGDTQYF; CDR3nt: TGCAGTGCCCCGGGACTAGCGGGGGGGGATACGCAGTATTTT
j_gene: TRBJ2-3; v_gene: TRBV7-3; d_gene: TRBD2; abundance: many; CDR3aa: CASSHTSGGTDTQYF; CDR3nt: TGTGCCAGCAGCCACACTAGCGGGGGGACAGATACGCAGTATTTT
j_gene: TRBJ2-1; v_gene: TRBV12-3/TRBV12-4; d_gene: NA; abundance: many; CDR3aa: CASSLGVINEQFF; CDR3nt: TGTGCCAGCAGTTTGGGGGTCATCAATGAGCAGTTCTTC
j_gene: TRBJ2-2; v_gene: TRBV5-1; d_gene: NA; abundance: once; CDR3aa: CASSLAAQSNTGELFF; CDR3nt: TGCGCCAGCAGCTTGGCCGCACAGTCGAACACCGGGGAGCTGTTTTTT
j_gene: TRBJ2-1; v_gene: TRBV15; d_gene: NA; abundance: NA; CDR3aa: CATSRLLGHEQFF; CDR3nt: TGTGCCACCAGCAGATTGCTTGGACATGAGCAGTTCTTC
j_gene: TRBJ1-4; v_gene: TRBV20-1; d_gene: NA; abundance: many; CDR3aa: CSAYRGEKLFF; CDR3nt: TGCAGTGCCTATAGGGGGGAAAAACTGTTTTTT
j_gene: TRBJ2-1; v_gene: TRBV4-1; d_gene: TRBD1; abundance: NA; CDR3aa: CASSLRYPLDRASKSYNEQFF; CDR3nt: TGCGCCAGCAGCCTCCGATATCCGTTGGACAGGGCCTCAAAGTCCTACAATGAGCAGTTCTTC
j_gene: TRBJ2-1; v_gene: TRBV4-3; d_gene: NA; abundance: NA; CDR3aa: CASSQERTGYNEQFF; CDR3nt: TGCGCCAGCAGCCAAGAGCGAACCGGATACAATGAGCAGTTCTTC
j_gene: TRBJ2-5; v_gene: TRBV7-9; d_gene: NA; abundance: NA; CDR3aa: CASSPDGGWQETQYF; CDR3nt: TGTGCCAGCAGCCCGGATGGGGGGTGGCAAGAGACCCAGTACTTC
j_gene: TRBJ2-1; v_gene: TRBV20-1; d_gene: TRBD2; abundance: many; CDR3aa: CSARVAGGPGEQFF; CDR3nt: TGCAGTGCTAGAGTGGCGGGGGGGCCCGGTGAGCAGTTCTTC
j_gene: TRBJ1-2; v_gene: TRBV6-1; d_gene: TRBD1; abundance: few; CDR3aa: CASTRTGGAGYGYTF; CDR3nt: TGTGCCAGCACCAGGACAGGTGGAGCGGGCTATGGCTACACCTTC
j_gene: TRBJ1-5; v_gene: TRBV7-9; d_gene: NA; abundance: many; CDR3aa: CASSLGAGSNQPQHF; CDR3nt: TGTGCCAGCAGCTTAGGGGCAGGGAGCAATCAGCCCCAGCATTTT
j_gene: TRBJ2-2; v_gene: TRBV15; d_gene: NA; abundance: many; CDR3aa: CATCRANTGELFF; CDR3nt: TGTGCCACCTGTCGGGCGAACACCGGGGAGCTGTTTTTT
j_gene: TRBJ2-2; v_gene: TRBV30; d_gene: TRBD2; abundance: few; CDR3aa: CACSGLAGGELFF; CDR3nt: TGTGCCTGTTCGGGACTAGCGGGCGGGGAGCTGTTTTTT
j_gene: TRBJ2-1; v_gene: TRBV6-2/TRBV6-3; d_gene: NA; abundance: many; CDR3aa: CASGHRDNEQFF; CDR3nt: TGTGCCAGCGGCCACAGGGACAATGAGCAGTTCTTC
j_gene: TRBJ2-4; v_gene: TRBV5-1; d_gene: NA; abundance: few; CDR3aa: CASSSHGAKNIQYF; CDR3nt: TGCGCCAGCAGCTCTCACGGGGCCAAAAACATTCAGTACTTC